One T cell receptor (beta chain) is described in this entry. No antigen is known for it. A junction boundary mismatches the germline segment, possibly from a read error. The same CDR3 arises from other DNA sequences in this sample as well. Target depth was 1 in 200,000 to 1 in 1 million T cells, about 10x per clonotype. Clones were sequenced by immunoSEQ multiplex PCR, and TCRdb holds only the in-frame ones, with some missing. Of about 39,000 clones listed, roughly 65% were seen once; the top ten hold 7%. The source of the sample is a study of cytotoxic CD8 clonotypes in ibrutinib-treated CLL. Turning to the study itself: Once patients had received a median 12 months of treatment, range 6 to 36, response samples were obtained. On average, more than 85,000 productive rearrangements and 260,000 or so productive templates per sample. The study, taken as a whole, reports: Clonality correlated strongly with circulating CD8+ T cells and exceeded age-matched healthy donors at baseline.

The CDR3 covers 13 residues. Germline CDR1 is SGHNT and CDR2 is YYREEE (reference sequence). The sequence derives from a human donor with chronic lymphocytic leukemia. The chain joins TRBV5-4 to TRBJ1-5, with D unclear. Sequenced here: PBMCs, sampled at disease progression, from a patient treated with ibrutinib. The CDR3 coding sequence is TGTGCCAGCAGTTTGGCAGGTAATCAGCCCCAGCATTTT. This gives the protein CASSLAGNQPQHF.